This is a list of T cell receptor beta chains from one sample in a study of blood T cell repertoires in COVID-19. Generated by immunoSEQ multiplex PCR, the TCRdb table keeps only in-frame clones and is missing some. The sample records some 120,000 clones, roughly four fifths being singletons. Sequenced sample: peripheral blood. These receptors were taken from a human donor in a cohort sampled during active COVID-19. Both conserved end residues are part of each CDR3. A D gene is named only where the DNA matches it firmly. Only some rows state a clone size, as once, few, many or a class for expanded clones.

>TRBJ1-1|TRBV11-3|-|-
TGTGCCAGCGGCCCCCACCTCCCCGAAGGGGCCTGGTGTAGCACTGAAGCTTTCTTT
CASGPHLPEGAWCSTEAFF
>TRBJ2-2|TRBV6-5|-|-
TGTGCCAGCAGTTACGGGCGGGCGGGTCCCGGGGAGCTGTTTTTT
CASSYGRAGPGELFF
>TRBJ1-1|TRBV10-3|-|-
TGTGCCATCAGTGAAAGGGACAACGAAGCTTTCTTT
CAISERDNEAFF
>TRBJ2-5|TRBV4-1|-|once
TGCGCCAGCAGCCAGGGACACCTAAGGGAGACCCAGTACTTC
CASSQGHLRETQYF
>TRBJ2-3|TRBV5-1|TRBD2|-
TGCGCCAGCAGCTACGGGACTCGCGGGGGGGCGGGGCCAGATACGCAGTATTTT
CASSYGTRGGAGPDTQYF
>TRBJ2-7|TRBV5-1|TRBD1|-
TGCGCCAGCGGACACCAGGGGGCGGTCGAGCAGTACTTC
CASGHQGAVEQYF
>TRBJ1-2|TRBV11-2|-|-
TGTGCCAGCAGCTTGACAGTAAACTATGGCTACACCTTC
CASSLTVNYGYTF
>TRBJ1-3|TRBV19|TRBD1|-
TGTGCCAGTACCTCCGGAACAGGGGGCCCCATCTCTGGAAACACCATATATTTT
CASTSGTGGPISGNTIYF
>TRBJ1-5|TRBV6-5|-|few
TGTGCCAGCAGCCGGGGTAACAATCAGCCCCAGCATTTT
CASSRGNNQPQHF
>TRBJ1-1|TRBV9|-|-
TGTGCCAGCAGCGCCAGGGGAAACACTGAAGCTTTCTTT
CASSARGNTEAFF
>TRBJ1-2|TRBV9|TRBD1|once
TGTGCCAGCAGCCCACAGACAGGGATCTATGGCTACACCTTC
CASSPQTGIYGYTF
>TRBJ2-7|TRBV30|TRBD1|many
TGTGCCTGGAGGGGACAGGGCTCCTACGAGCAGTACTTC
CAWRGQGSYEQYF
>TRBJ1-5|TRBV27|-|-
TGTGCCGCCGGGAGGATCCCTACTGGGAGCAATCAGCCCCAGCATTTT
CAAGRIPTGSNQPQHF